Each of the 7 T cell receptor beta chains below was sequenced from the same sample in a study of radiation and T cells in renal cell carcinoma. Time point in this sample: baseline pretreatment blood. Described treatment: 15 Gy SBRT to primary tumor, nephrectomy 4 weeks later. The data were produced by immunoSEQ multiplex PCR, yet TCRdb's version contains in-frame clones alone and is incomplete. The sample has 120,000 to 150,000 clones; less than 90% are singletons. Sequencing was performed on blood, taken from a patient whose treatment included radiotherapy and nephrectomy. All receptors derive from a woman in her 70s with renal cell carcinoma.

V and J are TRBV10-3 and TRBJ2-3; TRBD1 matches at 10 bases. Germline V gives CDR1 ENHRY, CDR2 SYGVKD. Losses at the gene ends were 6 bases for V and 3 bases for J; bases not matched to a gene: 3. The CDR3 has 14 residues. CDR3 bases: TGTGCCATCAGACGGGACAGGGGAACAGATACGCAGTATTTT. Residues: CAIRRDRGTDTQYF.

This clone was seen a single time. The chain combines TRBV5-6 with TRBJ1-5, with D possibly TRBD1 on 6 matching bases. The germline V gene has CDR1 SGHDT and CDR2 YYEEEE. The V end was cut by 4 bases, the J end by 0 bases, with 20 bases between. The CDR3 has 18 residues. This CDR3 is CASSTRAGGSYSNQPQHF. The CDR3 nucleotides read TGTGCCAGCAGCACACGGGCGGGGGGCTCCTATAGCAATCAGCCCCAGCATTTT. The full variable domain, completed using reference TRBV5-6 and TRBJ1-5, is DAGVTQSPTHLIKTRGQQVTLRCSPKSGHDTVSWYQQALGQGPQFIFQYYEEEERQRGNFPDRFSGHQFPNYSSELNVNALLLGDSALYLCASSTRAGGSYSNQPQHFGDGTRLSIL.

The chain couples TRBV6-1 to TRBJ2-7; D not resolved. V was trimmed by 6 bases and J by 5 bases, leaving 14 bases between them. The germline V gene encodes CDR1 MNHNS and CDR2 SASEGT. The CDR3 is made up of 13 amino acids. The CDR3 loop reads CASRERSEHEQYF. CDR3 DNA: TGTGCCAGCAGAGAAAGGTCTGAACACGAGCAGTACTTC.

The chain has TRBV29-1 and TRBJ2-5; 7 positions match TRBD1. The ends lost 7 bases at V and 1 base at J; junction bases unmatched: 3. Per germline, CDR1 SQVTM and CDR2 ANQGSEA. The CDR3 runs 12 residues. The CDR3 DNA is TGCAGCGGTAGACAGGGCCAAGAGACCCAGTACTTC. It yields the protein CSGRQGQETQYF.

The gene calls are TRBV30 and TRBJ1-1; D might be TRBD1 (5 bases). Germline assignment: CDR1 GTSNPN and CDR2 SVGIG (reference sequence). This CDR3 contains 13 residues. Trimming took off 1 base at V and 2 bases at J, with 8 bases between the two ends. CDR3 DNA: TGTGCCTGGAGTGGACAGTTAAACACTGAAGCTTTCTTT. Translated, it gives CAWSGQLNTEAFF. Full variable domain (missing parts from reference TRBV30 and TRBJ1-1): SQTIHQWPATLVQPVGSPLSLECTVEGTSNPNLYWYRQAAGRGLQLLFYSVGIGQISSEVPQNLSASRPQDRQFILSSKKLLLSDSGFYLCAWSGQLNTEAFFGQGTRLTVV.

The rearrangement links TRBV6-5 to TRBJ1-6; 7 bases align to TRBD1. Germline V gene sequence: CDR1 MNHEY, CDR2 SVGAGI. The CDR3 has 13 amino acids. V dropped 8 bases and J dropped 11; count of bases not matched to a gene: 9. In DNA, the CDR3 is TGTGCCAGCTGGAAGAGGGGGCGGCCACCCCTCCACTTT. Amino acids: CASWKRGRPPLHF.

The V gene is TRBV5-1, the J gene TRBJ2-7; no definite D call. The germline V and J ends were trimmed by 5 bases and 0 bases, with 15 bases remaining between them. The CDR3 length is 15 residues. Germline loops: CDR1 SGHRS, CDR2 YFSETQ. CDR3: CASSSDGQSSYEQYF. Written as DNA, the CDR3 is TGCGCCAGCAGTTCAGACGGCCAGTCCTCCTACGAGCAGTACTTC.